The rows below give T cell receptor beta chains drawn from one sample of a study of blood T cell repertoires in COVID-19. Assay used: immunoSEQ multiplex PCR; TCRdb lists only in-frame clones, some missing. The sample lists some 270,000 clones; about 87% were seen once. Sequencing was carried out using PBMCs or T cells enriched from blood (not recorded which). The receptors here all came from a woman aged 25-40 years with acute COVID-19. Both conserved end residues are part of each CDR3. Fields, in order: V gene, clone size, D gene, J gene, CDR3 protein, CDR3 DNA. The D gene is left open where the match is weak. The listing skips clone size in some rows; elsewhere it reads once, few, many or a size class.

V: TRBV23-1; size: once; D: TRBD1; J: TRBJ1-1; CDR3: CASSQRDRVGTEAFF; DNA: TGCGCCAGCAGTCAAAGAGACAGGGTGGGCACTGAAGCTTTCTTT
V: TRBV6-1; size: .; D: TRBD1; J: TRBJ1-1; CDR3: CASSEVGAGGGFDTEAFF; DNA: TGTGCCAGCAGTGAGGTCGGGGCAGGGGGAGGTTTTGACACTGAAGCTTTCTTT
V: TRBV28; size: .; D: TRBD1; J: TRBJ1-2; CDR3: CASLGQGSLNYGYTF; DNA: TGTGCCAGTTTGGGACAGGGGAGTTTAAACTATGGCTACACCTTC
V: TRBV27; size: .; D: .; J: TRBJ1-1; CDR3: CASSLWVGTGGVTEAFF; DNA: TGTGCCAGCAGTTTATGGGTGGGGACTGGGGGAGTCACTGAAGCTTTCTTT
V: TRBV4-1; size: .; D: TRBD1; J: TRBJ1-4; CDR3: CASSLLGQANEKLFF; DNA: TGCGCCAGCAGCCTCCTAGGACAGGCTAATGAAAAACTGTTTTTT
V: TRBV7-9; size: .; D: .; J: TRBJ1-6; CDR3: CASSLEGNSPLHF; DNA: TGTGCCAGCAGCTTAGAGGGGAATTCACCCCTCCACTTT
V: TRBV10-3; size: .; D: TRBD1; J: TRBJ2-7; CDR3: CAISLDRGVSYEQYF; DNA: TGTGCCATCAGTCTGGACAGGGGAGTATCCTACGAGCAGTACTTC
V: TRBV5-4; size: .; D: TRBD1; J: TRBJ2-7; CDR3: CASSPAGGTGGGYEQYF; DNA: TGTGCCAGCAGCCCGGCGGGGGGGACAGGGGGAGGGTACGAGCAGTACTTC
V: TRBV5-1; size: .; D: .; J: TRBJ2-3; CDR3: CASSLWGQPTDTQYF; DNA: TGCGCCAGCAGCTTGTGGGGGCAACCCACAGATACGCAGTATTTT
V: TRBV7-2; size: .; D: TRBD2; J: TRBJ2-5; CDR3: CASSFPGREAQETQYF; DNA: TGTGCCAGCAGCTTTCCCGGGAGGGAGGCGCAAGAGACCCAGTACTTC
V: TRBV28; size: .; D: .; J: TRBJ1-6; CDR3: CASSLEGLPGNSPLHF; DNA: TGTGCCAGCAGTTTAGAGGGTTTGCCCGGGAATTCACCCCTCCACTTT
V: TRBV3-1/TRBV3-2; size: few; D: .; J: TRBJ1-1; CDR3: CASSPRTAGVTEAFF; DNA: TGTGCCAGCAGCCCTCGGACAGCTGGAGTAACTGAAGCTTTCTTT
V: TRBV9; size: .; D: .; J: TRBJ1-2; CDR3: CASSVEAGIYGYTF; DNA: TGTGCCAGCAGCGTAGAGGCGGGTATTTATGGCTACACCTTC
V: TRBV12-3/TRBV12-4; size: .; D: TRBD1; J: TRBJ2-3; CDR3: CASRGTLTGGEYF; DNA: TGTGCCAGCAGGGGCACATTGACAGGGGGAGAGTATTTT
V: TRBV7-2; size: .; D: TRBD2; J: TRBJ2-5; CDR3: CASSLVLAGQETQYF; DNA: TGTGCCAGCAGCTTAGTCCTAGCGGGACAAGAGACCCAGTACTTC
V: TRBV28; size: .; D: .; J: TRBJ2-2; CDR3: CASSSPSVTGELFF; DNA: TGTGCCAGCAGTTCACCTAGCGTCACCGGGGAGCTGTTTTTT
V: TRBV28; size: .; D: .; J: TRBJ1-5; CDR3: CAGGGRAYSNQPQHF; DNA: TGTGCCGGGGGGGGTCGGGCCTATAGCAATCAGCCCCAGCATTTT
V: TRBV19; size: many; D: TRBD2; J: TRBJ2-1; CDR3: CASTTSGYNEQFF; DNA: TGTGCCAGTACTACTAGCGGTTACAATGAGCAGTTCTTC
V: TRBV7-9; size: few; D: .; J: TRBJ2-7; CDR3: CASSNTYKEGDEQYF; DNA: TGTGCCAGCAGCAATACCTATAAAGAAGGGGACGAGCAGTACTTC
V: TRBV12-3/TRBV12-4; size: .; D: .; J: TRBJ1-2; CDR3: CASSTDNYGYTF; DNA: TGTGCCAGCAGTACAGATAACTATGGCTACACCTTC
V: TRBV29-1; size: few; D: TRBD1; J: TRBJ1-1; CDR3: CSVEDTNRGRGAFF; DNA: TGCAGCGTTGAAGACACCAACAGGGGGCGAGGAGCTTTCTTT
V: TRBV6-1; size: .; D: .; J: TRBJ1-2; CDR3: CASSEGGPNYGYTF; DNA: TGTGCCAGCAGTGAGGGAGGGCCTAACTATGGCTACACCTTC
V: TRBV30; size: few; D: TRBD1; J: TRBJ2-3; CDR3: CAYYSGTGLDTQYF; DNA: TGTGCCTACTATTCCGGGACAGGCCTAGATACGCAGTATTTT
V: TRBV7-9; size: .; D: TRBD2; J: TRBJ2-3; CDR3: CASSLGVGGPEDTQYF; DNA: TGTGCCAGCAGCTTAGGGGTGGGAGGGCCTGAAGATACGCAGTATTTT
V: TRBV24-1; size: once; D: .; J: TRBJ1-2; CDR3: CATSDFVSGGYTF; DNA: TGTGCCACCAGTGATTTTGTGAGCGGAGGCTACACCTTC
V: TRBV28; size: .; D: .; J: TRBJ2-7; CDR3: CASHAGHRSYEQYF; DNA: TGTGCCAGCCATGCAGGGCACCGTTCCTACGAGCAGTACTTC
V: TRBV28; size: .; D: TRBD1; J: TRBJ1-2; CDR3: CAMWTRDRDPNYGYTF; DNA: TGTGCCATGTGGACCCGGGACAGGGACCCTAACTATGGCTACACCTTC
V: TRBV4-1; size: .; D: .; J: TRBJ1-6; CDR3: CASSQDITAGANSPLHF; DNA: TGCGCCAGCAGCCAAGATATTACGGCAGGGGCAAATTCACCCCTCCACTTT
V: TRBV29-1; size: .; D: TRBD2; J: TRBJ2-7; CDR3: CSVTSWSGGPWSSYEQYF; DNA: TGCAGCGTTACGAGTTGGTCGGGAGGGCCTTGGAGCTCCTACGAGCAGTACTTC
V: TRBV6-2/TRBV6-3; size: .; D: TRBD2; J: TRBJ2-7; CDR3: CASSYASGSSYEQYF; DNA: TGTGCCAGCAGTTACGCTAGCGGAAGCTCCTACGAGCAGTACTTC
V: TRBV5-1; size: .; D: .; J: TRBJ1-1; CDR3: CASSFDSNTEAFF; DNA: TGCGCCAGCAGCTTTGACAGTAACACTGAAGCTTTCTTT
V: TRBV2; size: .; D: TRBD2; J: TRBJ2-2; CDR3: CASSGLAANTGELFF; DNA: TGTGCCAGCAGTGGTCTAGCGGCGAACACCGGGGAGCTGTTTTTT
V: TRBV7-8; size: .; D: .; J: TRBJ1-1; CDR3: CASSLAGGWEEAFF; DNA: TGTGCCAGCAGCTTAGCCGGGGGTTGGGAGGAAGCTTTCTTT
V: TRBV30; size: few; D: .; J: TRBJ1-3; CDR3: CAWSLGNTIYF; DNA: TGTGCCTGGAGTCTAGGCAACACCATATATTTT
V: TRBV5-1; size: .; D: TRBD2; J: TRBJ2-7; CDR3: CASSVGLAGGGEQYF; DNA: TGCGCCAGCAGCGTCGGACTAGCGGGAGGGGGCGAGCAGTACTTC
V: TRBV3-1/TRBV3-2; size: .; D: TRBD1; J: TRBJ1-2; CDR3: CASSQDYGVVTGEFHYGYTF; DNA: TGTGCCAGCAGCCAAGATTACGGCGTGGTGACAGGGGAATTTCACTATGGCTACACCTTC
V: TRBV28; size: .; D: TRBD1; J: TRBJ2-7; CDR3: CASRGDRETYEQYF; DNA: TGTGCCAGCAGGGGGGACAGGGAGACCTACGAGCAGTACTTC
V: TRBV6-5; size: .; D: .; J: TRBJ1-2; CDR3: CASSYGSGFYGYTF; DNA: TGTGCCAGCAGTTACGGTTCAGGGTTTTATGGCTACACCTTC
V: TRBV7-2; size: .; D: TRBD2; J: TRBJ2-7; CDR3: CASSLAGGGNVGEQYF; DNA: TGTGCCAGCAGCTTAGCTGGGGGGGGAAACGTGGGCGAGCAGTACTTC
V: TRBV27; size: .; D: .; J: TRBJ2-2; CDR3: CASSLPDQANTGELFF; DNA: TGTGCCAGCAGTTTGCCCGACCAGGCGAACACCGGGGAGCTGTTTTTT
V: TRBV27; size: .; D: TRBD1; J: TRBJ1-2; CDR3: CASSLMSFGTGKDYGYTF; DNA: TGTGCCAGCAGTTTAATGTCGTTTGGGACAGGGAAGGACTATGGCTACACCTTC